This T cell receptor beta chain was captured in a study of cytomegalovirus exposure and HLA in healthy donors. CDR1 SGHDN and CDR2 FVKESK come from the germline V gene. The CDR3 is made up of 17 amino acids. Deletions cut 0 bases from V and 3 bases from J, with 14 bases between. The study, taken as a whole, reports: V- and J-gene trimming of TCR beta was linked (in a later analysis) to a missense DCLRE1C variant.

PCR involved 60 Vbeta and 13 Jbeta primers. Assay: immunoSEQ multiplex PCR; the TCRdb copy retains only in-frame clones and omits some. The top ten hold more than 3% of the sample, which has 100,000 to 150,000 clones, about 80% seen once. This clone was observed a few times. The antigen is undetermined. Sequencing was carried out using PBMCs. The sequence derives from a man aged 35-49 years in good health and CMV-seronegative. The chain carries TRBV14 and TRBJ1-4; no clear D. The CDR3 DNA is TGTGCCAGCAGCCAAGATTCTAGAGGACTACCTAATGAAAAACTGTTTTTT. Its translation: CASSQDSRGLPNEKLFF.